The clone carrying this T cell receptor (beta chain) was detected ten times or more. Its target is not known. These data originate in a study of metastatic and nonmetastatic thyroid tumors. Overall study context: Where malignant and benign thyroid patients were concerned, repertoires were compared across blood and tumor or nodule tissue.

Patients had received no treatment of any kind before thyroid surgery. Overall study results and limits: The study reportedly found significantly higher TCR beta diversity in malignant thyroid tumors than benign nodules, in blood and tumor.

The length of the CDR3 is 14 residues. Germline V gene data show CDR1 as DFQATT and CDR2 as SNEGSKA (reference sequence). Trimming removed 2 bases at V and 0 bases at J, with 11 bases between. In the original workflow: The study took CDR3 differences across clinicopathological groups and made a distant-metastasis classifier for papillary thyroid cancer from them. TCRdb redid the clone calls on the PCR reads using MiXCR. It is TCRdb's table, rather than the study itself, that gives the V and J calls and clone size. There are tens of thousands of clones in the sample; roughly 15% occur only once, and about 20% lies in the top ten.

The rearrangement joins TRBV20-1 to TRBJ2-7; TRBD2 is a possible D gene (6 bases). The source is a female donor with papillary thyroid cancer or a benign thyroid nodule (not recorded which). Some clones in this sample may be carry-over from other donors' samples. Input material: blood. In DNA form, the CDR3 reads TGCAGTGCTAGAATCGCGGGAACCTCCTACGAGCAGTACTTC. It encodes CSARIAGTSYEQYF.